This T cell receptor (beta chain) was obtained from a study of blood T cell repertoires in COVID-19. Across the whole study: Researchers got acute and convalescent COVID-19 samples from the United States, Italy and Spain.

Germline V gene data show CDR1 as MNHEY and CDR2 as SVGAGI. CDR3 length: 15 residues. V was pared by 5 bases and J by 4 bases, with 9 bases of the junction left unmatched. Of note for this clone: Within the sample, other DNA sequences also encode this same CDR3.

As originally analysed: Reference gene primer amplification gave nucleated cell count estimates. The method was immunoSEQ multiplex PCR; TCRdb's version includes in-frame clones alone and lacks a portion of them. For V, J and clone size, that table is used; D and trimming come from the DNA. The sample has around 62,000 clones; roughly 92% are singletons. The chain is built from TRBV6-5 and TRBJ1-1, with 8 bases matching TRBD1. The sequenced sample consisted of peripheral blood. This TCR came from a man between 65 and 79 years old with active COVID-19. Here the CDR3 DNA reads TGTGCCAGCAGTCCGCGCCAGGGGGCGGGCACTGAAGCTTTCTTT. It codes for CASSPRQGAGTEAFF.